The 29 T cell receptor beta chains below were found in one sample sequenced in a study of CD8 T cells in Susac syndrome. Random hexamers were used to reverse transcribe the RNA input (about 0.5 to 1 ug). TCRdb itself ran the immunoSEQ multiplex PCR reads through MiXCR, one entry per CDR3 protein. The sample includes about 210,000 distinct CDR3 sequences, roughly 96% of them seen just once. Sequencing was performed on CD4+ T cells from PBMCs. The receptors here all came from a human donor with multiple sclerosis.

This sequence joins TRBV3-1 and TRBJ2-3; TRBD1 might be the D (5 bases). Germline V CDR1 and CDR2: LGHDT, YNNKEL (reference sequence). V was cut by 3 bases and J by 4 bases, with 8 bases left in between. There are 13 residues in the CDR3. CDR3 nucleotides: TGTGCCAGCAGCCACCTAGGGGCAGATACGCAGTATTTT. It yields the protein CASSHLGADTQYF.

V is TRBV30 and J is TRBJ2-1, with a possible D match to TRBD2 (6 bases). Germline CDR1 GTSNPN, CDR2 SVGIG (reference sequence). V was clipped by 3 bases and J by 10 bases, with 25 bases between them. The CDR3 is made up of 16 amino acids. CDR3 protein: CAWSREGGRTGREQFF. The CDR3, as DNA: TGTGCCTGGAGCAGAGAAGGAGGGAGAACGGGCCGGGAGCAGTTCTTC.

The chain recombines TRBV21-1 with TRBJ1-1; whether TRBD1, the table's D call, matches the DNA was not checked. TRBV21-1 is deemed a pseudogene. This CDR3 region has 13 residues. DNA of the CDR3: TGTGCCAGCAACCTGGACAGGGTCACTGAAGCTTTCTTT. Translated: CASNLDRVTEAFF.

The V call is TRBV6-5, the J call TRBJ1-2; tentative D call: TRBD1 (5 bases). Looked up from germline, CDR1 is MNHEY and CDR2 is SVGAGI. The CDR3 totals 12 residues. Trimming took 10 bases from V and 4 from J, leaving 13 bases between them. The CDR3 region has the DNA TGTGCCACCATGGGGGGGGGCTATGGCTACACCTTC. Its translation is CATMGGGYGYTF.

The CDR3: CAISPGETQYF. The CDR3 region has the DNA TGTGCCATCAGTCCCGGGGAGACCCAGTACTTC. This chain joins TRBV10-3 and TRBJ2-5; no clear D gene. Trimming removed 5 bases from V and 5 bases from J, with 6 bases in between. The CDR3 contains 11 residues. Germline V gene sequence: CDR1 ENHRY, CDR2 SYGVKD.

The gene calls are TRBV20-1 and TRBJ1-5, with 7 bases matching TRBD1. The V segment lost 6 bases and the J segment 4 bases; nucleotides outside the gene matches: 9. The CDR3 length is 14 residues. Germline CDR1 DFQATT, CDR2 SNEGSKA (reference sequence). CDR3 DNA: TGCAGTGCCGAGGTTTTGACAGGGAATCAGCCCCAGCATTTT. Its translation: CSAEVLTGNQPQHF.

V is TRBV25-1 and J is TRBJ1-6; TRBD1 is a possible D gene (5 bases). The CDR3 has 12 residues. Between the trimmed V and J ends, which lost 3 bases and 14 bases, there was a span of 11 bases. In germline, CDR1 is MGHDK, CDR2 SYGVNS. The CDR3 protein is CASSEGGRALHF. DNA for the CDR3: TGTGCCAGCAGTGAGGGGGGAAGGGCCCTCCACTTT.

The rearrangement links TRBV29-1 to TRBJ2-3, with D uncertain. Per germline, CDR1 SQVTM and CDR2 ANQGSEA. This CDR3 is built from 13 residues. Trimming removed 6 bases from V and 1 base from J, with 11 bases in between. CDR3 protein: CSVATRGTDTQYF. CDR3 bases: TGCAGCGTCGCAACCCGGGGCACAGATACGCAGTATTTT.

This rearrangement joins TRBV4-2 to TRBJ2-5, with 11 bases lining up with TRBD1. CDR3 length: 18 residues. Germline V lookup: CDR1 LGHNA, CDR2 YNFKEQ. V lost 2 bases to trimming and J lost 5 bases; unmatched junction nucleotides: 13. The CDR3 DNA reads TGTGCCAGCAGCCAACACCTCGGACAGGGGGCCGCCGAGGAGACCCAGTACTTC. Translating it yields CASSQHLGQGAAEETQYF.

CDR3 DNA: TGCAGCGTTGCGGCTAGGGGGTTCTATGAGCAGTTCTTC. It translates to CSVAARGFYEQFF. The chain has TRBV29-1 and TRBJ2-1, with a tentative D call TRBD1 (6 bases). V lost 4 bases to trimming and J lost 8 bases, with 15 bases between them. The CDR3 has 13 residues. Germline V lookup: CDR1 SQVTM, CDR2 ANQGSEA.

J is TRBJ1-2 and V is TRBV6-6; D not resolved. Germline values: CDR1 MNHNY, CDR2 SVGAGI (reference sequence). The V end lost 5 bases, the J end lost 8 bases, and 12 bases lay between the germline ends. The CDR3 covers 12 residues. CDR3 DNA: TGTGCCAGCAGTCCCCCGGTCCTGGGCTACACCTTC. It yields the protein CASSPPVLGYTF.

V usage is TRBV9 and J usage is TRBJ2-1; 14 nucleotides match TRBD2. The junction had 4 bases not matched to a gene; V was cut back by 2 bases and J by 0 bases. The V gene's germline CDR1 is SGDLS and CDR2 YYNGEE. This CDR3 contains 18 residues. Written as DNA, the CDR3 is TGTGCCAGCAGCGTTAGGACTAGCGGGAGGAGCTCCTACAATGAGCAGTTCTTC. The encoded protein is CASSVRTSGRSSYNEQFF.

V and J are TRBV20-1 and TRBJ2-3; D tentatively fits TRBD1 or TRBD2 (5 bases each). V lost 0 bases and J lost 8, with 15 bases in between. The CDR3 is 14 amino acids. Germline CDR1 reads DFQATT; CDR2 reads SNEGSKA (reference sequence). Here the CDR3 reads CSAREGVARATQYF. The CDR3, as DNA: TGCAGTGCTAGAGAGGGGGTAGCCCGCGCTACGCAGTATTTT.

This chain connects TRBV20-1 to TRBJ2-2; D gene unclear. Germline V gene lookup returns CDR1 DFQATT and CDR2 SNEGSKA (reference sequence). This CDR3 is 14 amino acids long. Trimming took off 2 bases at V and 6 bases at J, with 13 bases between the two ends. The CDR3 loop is CSARPFSSPGELFF. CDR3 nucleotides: TGCAGTGCTAGACCTTTTTCGAGTCCCGGGGAGCTGTTTTTT.

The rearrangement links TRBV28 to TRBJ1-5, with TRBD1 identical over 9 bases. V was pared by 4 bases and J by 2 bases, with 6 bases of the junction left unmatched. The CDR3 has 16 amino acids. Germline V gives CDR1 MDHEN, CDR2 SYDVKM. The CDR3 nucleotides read TGTGCCAGCAGTTCCCACAGGGGGCACGGCAATCAGCCCCAGCATTTT. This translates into CASSSHRGHGNQPQHF.

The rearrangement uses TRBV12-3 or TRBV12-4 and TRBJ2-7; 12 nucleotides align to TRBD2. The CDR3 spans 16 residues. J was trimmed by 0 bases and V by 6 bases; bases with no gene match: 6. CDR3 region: CASSRGTSGPSYEQYF. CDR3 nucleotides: TGTGCCAGCAGCCGGGGGACTAGCGGGCCCTCCTACGAGCAGTACTTC.

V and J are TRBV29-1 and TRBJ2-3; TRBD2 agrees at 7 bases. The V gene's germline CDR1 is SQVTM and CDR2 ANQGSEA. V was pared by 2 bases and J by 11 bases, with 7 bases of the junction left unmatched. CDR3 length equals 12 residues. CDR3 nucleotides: TGCAGCGTTGAATGGGCGGGAGAGAGGCAGTATTTT. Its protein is CSVEWAGERQYF.

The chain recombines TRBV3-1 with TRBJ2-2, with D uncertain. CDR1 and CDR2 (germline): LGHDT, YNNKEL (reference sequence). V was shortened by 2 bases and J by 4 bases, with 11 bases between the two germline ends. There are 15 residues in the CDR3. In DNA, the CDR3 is TGTGCCAGCAGCCAACAGGCGGCTCCCACCGGGGAGCTGTTTTTT. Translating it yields CASSQQAAPTGELFF.

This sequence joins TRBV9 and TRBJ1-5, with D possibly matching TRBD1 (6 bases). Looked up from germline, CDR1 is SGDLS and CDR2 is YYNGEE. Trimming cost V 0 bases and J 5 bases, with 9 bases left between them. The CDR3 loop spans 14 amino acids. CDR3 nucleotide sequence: TGTGCCAGCAGCGTAGGGGAGGGGGATCAGCCCCAGCATTTT. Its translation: CASSVGEGDQPQHF.

This CDR3 reads CASSETGDSPLHF. CDR3 in DNA: TGTGCCAGCAGTGAGACGGGAGATTCACCCCTCCACTTT. V is TRBV2 and J is TRBJ1-6, with D unresolved. Germline lookup yields CDR1 SNHLY and CDR2 FYNNEI. V lost 3 bases and J 8 bases, leaving 8 bases between the germline ends. The CDR3 is 13 amino acids.

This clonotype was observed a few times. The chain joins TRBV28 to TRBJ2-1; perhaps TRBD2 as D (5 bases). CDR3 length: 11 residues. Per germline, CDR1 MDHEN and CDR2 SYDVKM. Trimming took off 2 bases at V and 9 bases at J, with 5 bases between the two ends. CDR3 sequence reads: CASSLRGEQFF. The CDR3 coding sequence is TGTGCCAGCAGTTTACGGGGTGAGCAGTTCTTC.

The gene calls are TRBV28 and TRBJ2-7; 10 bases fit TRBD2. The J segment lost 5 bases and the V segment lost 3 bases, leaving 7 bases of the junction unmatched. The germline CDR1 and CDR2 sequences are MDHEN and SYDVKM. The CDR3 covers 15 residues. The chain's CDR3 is CASSFLAGGDHEQYF. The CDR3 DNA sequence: TGTGCCAGCAGTTTCTTAGCGGGAGGCGACCACGAGCAGTACTTC.

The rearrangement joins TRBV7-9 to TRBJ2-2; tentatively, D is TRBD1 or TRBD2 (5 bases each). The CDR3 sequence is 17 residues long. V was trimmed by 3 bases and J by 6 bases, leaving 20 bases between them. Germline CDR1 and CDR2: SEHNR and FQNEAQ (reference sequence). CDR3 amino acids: CASSFGPIGQGPGELFF. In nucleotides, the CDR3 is TGTGCCAGCAGCTTTGGCCCTATTGGGCAGGGACCCGGGGAGCTGTTTTTT.

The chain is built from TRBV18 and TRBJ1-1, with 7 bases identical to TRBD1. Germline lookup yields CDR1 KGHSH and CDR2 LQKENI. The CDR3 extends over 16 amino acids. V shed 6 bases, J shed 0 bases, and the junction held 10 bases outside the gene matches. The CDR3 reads CASSRRDSPVNTEAFF. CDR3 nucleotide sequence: TGTGCCAGCTCCCGCAGGGACAGCCCTGTGAACACTGAAGCTTTCTTT.

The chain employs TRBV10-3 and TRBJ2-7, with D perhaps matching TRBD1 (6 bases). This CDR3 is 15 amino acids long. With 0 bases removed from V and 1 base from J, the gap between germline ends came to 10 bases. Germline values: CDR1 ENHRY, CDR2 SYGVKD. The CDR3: CAISESRGGSYEQYF. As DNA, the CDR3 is TGTGCCATCAGTGAGTCGAGAGGGGGATCCTACGAGCAGTACTTC.

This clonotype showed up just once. The CDR3 DNA follows: TGTGCCAGCAGCCTCCCTCCGGGCTACGGCTACACCTTC. This gives the protein CASSLPPGYGYTF. The chain is built from TRBV7-9 and TRBJ1-2; the D is unclear. The V gene's germline CDR1 is SEHNR and CDR2 FQNEAQ (reference sequence). V lost 5 bases, J lost 8 bases, and 15 bases lay in between. The CDR3 is 13 residues long.

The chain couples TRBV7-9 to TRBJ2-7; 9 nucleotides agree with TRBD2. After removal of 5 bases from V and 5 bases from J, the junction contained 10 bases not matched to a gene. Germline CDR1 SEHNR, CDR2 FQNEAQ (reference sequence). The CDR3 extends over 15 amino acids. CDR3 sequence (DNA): TGTGCCAGCAGCCCAGAAGCGGGGGGATGGCACGAGCAGTACTTC. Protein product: CASSPEAGGWHEQYF.

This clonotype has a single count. CDR3 in DNA: TGCAGTGCTAGCGGGGACAGGGTGGAAGATACGCAGTATTTT. It specifies CSASGDRVEDTQYF. The chain links TRBV20-1 to TRBJ2-3; TRBD1 matches 9 bases. Germline values: CDR1 DFQATT, CDR2 SNEGSKA (reference sequence). This CDR3 is built from 14 residues. J gave up 5 bases and V 3 bases, and 6 bases lay outside the gene matches.

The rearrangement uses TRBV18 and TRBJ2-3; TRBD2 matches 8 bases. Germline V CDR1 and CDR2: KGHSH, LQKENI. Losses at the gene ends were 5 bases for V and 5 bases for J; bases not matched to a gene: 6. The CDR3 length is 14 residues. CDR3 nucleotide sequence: TGTGCCAGCTCAAATACAGCGGGAGTAGATACGCAGTATTTT. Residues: CASSNTAGVDTQYF.